Sequencing of this T cell receptor (beta chain) was carried out in a study of T cells after posttransplantation cyclophosphamide. General study results and limits: Recipient CMV seropositivity and CMV reactivation strongly tracked TRB clonality. Later blood repertoires were often dominated by clones from the donor CD8+ memory compartment.

Clones were read by immunoSEQ multiplex PCR, and TCRdb kept only the in-frame ones, dropping some. Here the sample spans several thousand clones, approximately 67% being singletons. This clone was picked up a small number of times. The antigen is not known. V gave up 6 bases and J gave up 5 bases, with 13 bases separating them. Germline-derived CDR1 and CDR2 are MGHRA and YSYEKL. This CDR3 has 13 residues. The chain links TRBV4-1 to TRBJ1-1; D possibly corresponds to TRBD1 (5 bases). The sequenced sample was memory CD8+ T cells sorted from blood. This clonotype originated in a man in his thirties or forties in good health and a related stem cell transplant donor. CDR3: CASRGGRGTEAFF. CDR3 nucleotide sequence: TGCGCCAGCAGGGGGGGAAGGGGAACTGAAGCTTTCTTT.